The 7 T cell receptor beta chains reported below all come from one sample, sequenced in a study of CXCR4 blockade with PD-1 therapy in pancreatic cancer. Repertoires were generated with immunoSEQ multiplex PCR, while TCRdb's copy carries only in-frame clones and drops some. The repertoire holds about 1,700 clones, approximately 39% seen once, with around 15% in the top ten. Sequencing was carried out using tumor tissue. The receptor source for this set is a human donor with pancreatic ductal adenocarcinoma.

The chain couples TRBV9 to TRBJ2-5; maybe TRBD2 (5 bases). This CDR3 contains 15 residues. Germline loops: CDR1 SGDLS, CDR2 YYNGEE. V was trimmed by 0 bases and J by 5 bases, leaving 14 bases between them. The CDR3 reads CASSVGAGGAETQYF. Here the CDR3 DNA reads TGTGCCAGCAGCGTAGGTGCGGGTGGCGCGGAGACCCAGTACTTC.

This clone was observed a single time. CDR3 loop: CSVELVGKETQYF. CDR3 nucleotides: TGCAGCGTTGAATTAGTCGGAAAAGAGACCCAGTACTTC. J is TRBJ2-5 and V is TRBV29-1; D unresolved. The V end was cut by 2 bases, the J end by 3 bases, with 10 bases between. The CDR3 loop spans 13 amino acids. CDR1 is SQVTM and CDR2 is ANQGSEA in the germline V gene. The full variable domain, rest sourced from reference TRBV29-1 and TRBJ2-5, is SAVISQKPSRDICQRGTSLTIQCQVDSQVTMMFWYRQQPGQSLTLIATANQGSEATYESGFVIDKFPISRPNLTFSTLTVSNMSPEDSSIYLCSVELVGKETQYFGPGTRLLVL.

About this clone itself: Germline and junction disagree at one end, which may indicate a read error. CDR3 sequence (DNA): TGTGCCAGCAGTCCCCCGTGGCAAGAGACCCAATACTTC. Protein: CASSPPWQETQYF. The V gene is TRBV25-1, the J gene TRBJ2-5; D is uncertain. Germline CDR1 and CDR2: MGHDK and SYGVNS. This CDR3 has 13 residues.

The rearrangement uses TRBV5-1 and TRBJ2-3, with a possible D match to TRBD2 (5 bases). Trimming removed 0 bases at V and 0 bases at J, with 14 bases between. CDR1 and CDR2 (germline): SGHRS, YFSETQ. CDR3 size: 17 residues. For the CDR3, the DNA is TGCGCCAGCAGCTTGGGTCGCGGGTCGAGAAGCACAGATACGCAGTATTTT. Its translation is CASSLGRGSRSTDTQYF.

The chain combines TRBV6-1 with TRBJ1-1; D is unclear. The CDR3 runs 15 residues. Germline assignment: CDR1 MNHNS and CDR2 SASEGT. Trimming removed 4 bases at V and 5 bases at J, with 17 bases between. As DNA, the CDR3 is TGTGCCAGCAGTGGAGCGGCGCGAAGACTTACTGAAGCTTTCTTT. It codes for CASSGAARRLTEAFF.

This chain connects TRBV11-3 to TRBJ2-3; D is possibly TRBD2 (6 bases). This CDR3 region has 14 residues. The V end lost 4 bases, the J end lost 5 bases, and 13 bases lay between the germline ends. The germline CDR1 and CDR2 sequences are SGHNT and YENEEA. The CDR3 loop is CASSSRLGGDTQYF. The CDR3, as DNA: TGTGCCAGCAGCTCGAGACTAGGAGGAGATACGCAGTATTTT. Based on the CDR3 plus reference TRBV11-3 and TRBJ2-3, the full variable domain is EAGVVQSPRYKIIEKKQPVAFWCNPISGHNTLYWYLQNLGQGPELLIRYENEEAVDDSQLPKDRFSAERLKGVDSTLKIQPAELGDSAVYLCASSSRLGGDTQYFGPGTRLTVL.

By proportion, this clone is large. The genes are TRBV14 and TRBJ1-3, with D possibly matching TRBD1 (5 bases). Per the germline V gene, CDR1 is SGHDN and CDR2 is FVKESK. V lost 4 bases and J 7 bases, leaving 14 bases between the germline ends. This CDR3 contains 14 residues. The chain's CDR3 is CASSPLGGSNTIYF. The CDR3 DNA sequence: TGTGCCAGCAGCCCACTTGGGGGTAGCAACACCATATATTTT.